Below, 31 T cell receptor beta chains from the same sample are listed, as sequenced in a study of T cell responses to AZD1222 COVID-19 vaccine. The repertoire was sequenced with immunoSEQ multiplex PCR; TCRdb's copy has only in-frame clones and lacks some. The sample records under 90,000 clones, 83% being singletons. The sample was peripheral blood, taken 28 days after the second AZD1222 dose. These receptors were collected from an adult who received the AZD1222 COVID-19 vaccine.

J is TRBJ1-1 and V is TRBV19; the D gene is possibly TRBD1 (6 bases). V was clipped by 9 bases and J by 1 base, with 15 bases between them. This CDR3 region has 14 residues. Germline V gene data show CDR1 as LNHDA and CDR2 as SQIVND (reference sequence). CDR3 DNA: TGTGCCAGCGTACAGGGCGGGTGGAACACTGAAGCTTTCTTT. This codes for CASVQGGWNTEAFF.

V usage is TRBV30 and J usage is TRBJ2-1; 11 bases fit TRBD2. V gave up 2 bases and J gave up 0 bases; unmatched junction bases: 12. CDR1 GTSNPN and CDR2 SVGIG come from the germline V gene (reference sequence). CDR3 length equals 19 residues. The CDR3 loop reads CAWSPLLAGGYSSYNEQFF. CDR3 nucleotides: TGTGCCTGGAGTCCCCTTCTAGCGGGAGGCTATAGCTCCTACAATGAGCAGTTCTTC.

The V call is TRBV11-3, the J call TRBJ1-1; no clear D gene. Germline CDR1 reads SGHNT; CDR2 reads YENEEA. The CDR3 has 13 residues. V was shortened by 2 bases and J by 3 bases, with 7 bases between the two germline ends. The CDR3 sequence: CASSLQEYTEAFF. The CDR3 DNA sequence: TGTGCCAGCAGCTTACAAGAGTACACTGAAGCTTTCTTT.

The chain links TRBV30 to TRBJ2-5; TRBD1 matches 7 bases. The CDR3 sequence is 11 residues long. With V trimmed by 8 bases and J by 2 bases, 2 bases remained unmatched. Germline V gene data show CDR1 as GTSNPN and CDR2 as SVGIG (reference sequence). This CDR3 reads CAGTAQETQYF. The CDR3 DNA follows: TGTGCCGGGACAGCTCAAGAGACCCAGTACTTC.

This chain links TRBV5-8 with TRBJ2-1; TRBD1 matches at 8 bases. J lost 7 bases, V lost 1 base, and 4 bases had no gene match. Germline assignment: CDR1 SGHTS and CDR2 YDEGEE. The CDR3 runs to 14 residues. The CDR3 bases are TGTGCCAGCAGCTTGACAGGGGGTTTGAATGAGCAGTTCTTC. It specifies CASSLTGGLNEQFF.

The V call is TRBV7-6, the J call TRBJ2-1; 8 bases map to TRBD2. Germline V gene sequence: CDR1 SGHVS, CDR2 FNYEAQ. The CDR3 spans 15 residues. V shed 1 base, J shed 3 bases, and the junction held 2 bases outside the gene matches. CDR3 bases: TGTGCCAGCAGCTTAGTACTAGCGGTCTACAATGAGCAGTTCTTC. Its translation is CASSLVLAVYNEQFF.

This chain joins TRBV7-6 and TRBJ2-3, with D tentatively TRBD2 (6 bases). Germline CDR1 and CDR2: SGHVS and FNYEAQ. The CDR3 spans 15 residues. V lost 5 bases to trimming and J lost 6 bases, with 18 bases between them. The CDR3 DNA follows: TGTGCCAGCAGCCACCCGGGGGTGGCGGGGGATACGCAGTATTTT. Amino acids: CASSHPGVAGDTQYF.

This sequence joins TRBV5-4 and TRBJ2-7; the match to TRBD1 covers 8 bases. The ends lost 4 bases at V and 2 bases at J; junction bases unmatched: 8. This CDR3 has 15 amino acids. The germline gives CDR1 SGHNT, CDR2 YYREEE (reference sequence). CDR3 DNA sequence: TGTGCCAGCAGCCCCCAGACAGGGGCAACCTACGAGCAGTACTTC. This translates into CASSPQTGATYEQYF.

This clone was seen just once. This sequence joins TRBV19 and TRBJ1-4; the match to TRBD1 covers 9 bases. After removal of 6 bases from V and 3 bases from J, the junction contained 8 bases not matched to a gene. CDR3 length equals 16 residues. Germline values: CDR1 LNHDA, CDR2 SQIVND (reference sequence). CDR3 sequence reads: CASSRTGGTANEKLFF. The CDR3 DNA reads TGTGCCAGTAGCAGAACAGGGGGCACGGCTAATGAAAAACTGTTTTTT.

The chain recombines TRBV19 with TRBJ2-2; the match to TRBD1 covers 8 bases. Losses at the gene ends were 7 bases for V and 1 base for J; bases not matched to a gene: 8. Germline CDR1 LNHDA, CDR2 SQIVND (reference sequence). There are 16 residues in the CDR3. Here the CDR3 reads CASTSSGGRNTGELFF. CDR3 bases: TGTGCCAGTACCAGCTCAGGGGGCAGGAACACCGGGGAGCTGTTTTTT.

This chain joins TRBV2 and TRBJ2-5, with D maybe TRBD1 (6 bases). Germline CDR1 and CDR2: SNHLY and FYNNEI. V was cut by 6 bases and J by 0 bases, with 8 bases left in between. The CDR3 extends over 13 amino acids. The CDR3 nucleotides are TGTGCCAGCAGCCGGACAGACCAAGAGACCCAGTACTTC. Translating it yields CASSRTDQETQYF. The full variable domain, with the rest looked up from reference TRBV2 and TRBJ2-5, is EPEVTQTPSHQVTQMGQEVILRCVPISNHLYFYWYRQILGQKVEFLVSFYNNEISEKSEIFDDQFSVERPDGSNFTLKIRSTKLEDSAMYFCASSRTDQETQYFGPGTRLLVL.

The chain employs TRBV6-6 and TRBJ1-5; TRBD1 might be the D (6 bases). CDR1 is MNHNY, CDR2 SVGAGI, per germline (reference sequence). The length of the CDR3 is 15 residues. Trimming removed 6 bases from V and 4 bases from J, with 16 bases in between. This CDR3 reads CASRRSGTSNQPQHF. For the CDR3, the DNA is TGTGCCAGCAGACGATCCGGGACAAGTAATCAGCCCCAGCATTTT.

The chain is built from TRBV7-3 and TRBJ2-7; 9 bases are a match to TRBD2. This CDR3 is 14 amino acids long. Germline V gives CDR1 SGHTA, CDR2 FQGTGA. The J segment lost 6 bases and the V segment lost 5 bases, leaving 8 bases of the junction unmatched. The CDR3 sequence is CASSQGTSSGEQYF. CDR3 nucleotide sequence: TGTGCCAGCAGCCAAGGGACTAGCTCTGGCGAGCAGTACTTC.

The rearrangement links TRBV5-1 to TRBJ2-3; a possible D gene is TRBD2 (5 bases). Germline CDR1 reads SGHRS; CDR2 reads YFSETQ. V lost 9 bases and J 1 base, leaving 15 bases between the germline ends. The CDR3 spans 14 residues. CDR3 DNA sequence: TGCGCCACCAGGCGCGGGTCGGGCACAGATACGCAGTATTTT. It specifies CATRRGSGTDTQYF. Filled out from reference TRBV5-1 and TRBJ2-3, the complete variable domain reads KAGVTQTPRYLIKTRGQQVTLSCSPISGHRSVSWYQQTPGQGLQFLFEYFSETQRNKGNFPGRFSGRQFSNSRSEMNVSTLELGDSALYLCATRRGSGTDTQYFGPGTRLTVL.

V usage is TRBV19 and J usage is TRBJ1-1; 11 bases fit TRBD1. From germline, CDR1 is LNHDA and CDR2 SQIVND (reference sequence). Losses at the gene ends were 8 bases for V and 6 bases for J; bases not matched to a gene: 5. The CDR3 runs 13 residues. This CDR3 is CASGTGGSSEAFF. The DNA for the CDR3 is TGTGCCAGTGGGACAGGGGGGAGTTCTGAAGCTTTCTTT.

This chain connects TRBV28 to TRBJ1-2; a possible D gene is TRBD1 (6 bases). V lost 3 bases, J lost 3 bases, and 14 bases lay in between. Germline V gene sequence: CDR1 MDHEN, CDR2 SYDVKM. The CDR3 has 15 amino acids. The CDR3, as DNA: TGTGCCAGCAGTTTGGGGGGGGCAGGCGACTATGGCTACACCTTC. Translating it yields CASSLGGAGDYGYTF.

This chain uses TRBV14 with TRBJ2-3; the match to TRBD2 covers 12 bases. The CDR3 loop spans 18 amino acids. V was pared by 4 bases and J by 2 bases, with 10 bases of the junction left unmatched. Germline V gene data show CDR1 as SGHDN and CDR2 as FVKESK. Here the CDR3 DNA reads TGTGCCAGCAGCCCGACGCTGAGACTAGCGGGAGTCACAGATACGCAGTATTTT. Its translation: CASSPTLRLAGVTDTQYF. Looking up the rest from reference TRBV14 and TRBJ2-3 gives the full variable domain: EAGVTQFPSHSVIEKGQTVTLRCDPISGHDNLYWYRRVMGKEIKFLLHFVKESKQDESGMPNNRFLAERTGGTYSTLKVQPAELEDSGVYFCASSPTLRLAGVTDTQYFGPGTRLTVL.

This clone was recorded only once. The CDR3 loop reads CASRVDTNQPQHF. The CDR3 DNA reads as TGTGCCAGCAGGGTTGATACCAATCAGCCCCAGCATTTT. The chain links TRBV2 to TRBJ1-5; unclear D gene. The CDR3 has 13 residues. CDR1 is SNHLY and CDR2 is FYNNEI in the germline V gene. V dropped 6 bases and J dropped 3 bases, with 9 bases sitting between them.

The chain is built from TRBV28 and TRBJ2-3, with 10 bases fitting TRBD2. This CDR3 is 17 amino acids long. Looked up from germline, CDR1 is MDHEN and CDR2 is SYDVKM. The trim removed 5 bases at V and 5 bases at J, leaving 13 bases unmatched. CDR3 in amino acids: CASSAPTSGWTRDTQYF. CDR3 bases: TGTGCCAGCAGTGCCCCGACTAGCGGGTGGACCCGAGATACGCAGTATTTT.

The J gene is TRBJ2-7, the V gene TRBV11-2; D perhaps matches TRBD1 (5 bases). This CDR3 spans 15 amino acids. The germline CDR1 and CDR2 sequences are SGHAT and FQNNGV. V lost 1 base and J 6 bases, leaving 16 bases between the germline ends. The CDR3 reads CASSLGWSGNVEQYF. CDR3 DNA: TGTGCCAGCAGCTTAGGTTGGTCAGGGAATGTCGAGCAGTACTTC.

CDR3 protein: CASSFTRGPSYEQYF. The CDR3 bases are TGTGCCAGCAGTTTTACCCGGGGTCCCTCCTACGAGCAGTACTTC. V and J are TRBV27 and TRBJ2-7; D might be TRBD2 (5 bases). The CDR3 has 15 amino acids. V lost 3 bases, J lost 0 bases, and 12 bases lay in between. Germline CDR1 MNHEY, CDR2 SMNVEV (reference sequence).

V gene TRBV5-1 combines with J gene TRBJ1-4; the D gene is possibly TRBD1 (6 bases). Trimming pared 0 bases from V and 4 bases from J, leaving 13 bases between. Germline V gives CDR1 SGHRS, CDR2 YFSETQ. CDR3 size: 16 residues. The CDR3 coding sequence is TGCGCCAGCAGCTTGGACGGAGGGGGGATTAATGAAAAACTGTTTTTT. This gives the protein CASSLDGGGINEKLFF. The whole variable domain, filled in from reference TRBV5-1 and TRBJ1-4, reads KAGVTQTPRYLIKTRGQQVTLSCSPISGHRSVSWYQQTPGQGLQFLFEYFSETQRNKGNFPGRFSGRQFSNSRSEMNVSTLELGDSALYLCASSLDGGGINEKLFFGSGTQLSVL.

Here the CDR3 reads CASSETGGTRTGELFF. CDR3 DNA sequence: TGTGCCAGCAGTGAGACGGGCGGGACCCGAACCGGGGAGCTGTTTTTT. This rearrangement joins TRBV27 to TRBJ2-2; D is possibly TRBD2 (6 bases). Looked up from germline, CDR1 is MNHEY and CDR2 is SMNVEV (reference sequence). The CDR3 is 16 amino acids. V dropped 5 bases and J dropped 5 bases, with 18 bases sitting between them.

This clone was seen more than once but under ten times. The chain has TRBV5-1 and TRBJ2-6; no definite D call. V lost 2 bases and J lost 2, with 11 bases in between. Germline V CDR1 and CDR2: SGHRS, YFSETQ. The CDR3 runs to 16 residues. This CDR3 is CASSFLAPTGANVLTF. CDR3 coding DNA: TGCGCCAGCAGCTTTTTGGCACCAACTGGGGCCAACGTCCTGACTTTC.

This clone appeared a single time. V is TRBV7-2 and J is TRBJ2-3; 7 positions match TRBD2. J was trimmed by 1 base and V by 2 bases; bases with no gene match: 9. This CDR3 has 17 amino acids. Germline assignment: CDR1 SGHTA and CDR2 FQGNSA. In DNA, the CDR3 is TGTGCCAGCAGCTTACAATTGAGACGGGAGGGCACAGATACGCAGTATTTT. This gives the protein CASSLQLRREGTDTQYF.

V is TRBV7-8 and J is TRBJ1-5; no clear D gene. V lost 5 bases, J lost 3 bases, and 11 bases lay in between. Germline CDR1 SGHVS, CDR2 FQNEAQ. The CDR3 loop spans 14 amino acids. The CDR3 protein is CASSTGRNNQPQHF. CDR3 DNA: TGTGCCAGCAGCACCGGACGGAACAATCAGCCCCAGCATTTT.

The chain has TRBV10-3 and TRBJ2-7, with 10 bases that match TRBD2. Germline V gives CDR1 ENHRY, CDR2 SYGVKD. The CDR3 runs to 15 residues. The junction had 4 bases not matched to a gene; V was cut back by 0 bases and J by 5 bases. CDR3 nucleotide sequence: TGTGCCATCAGTGAGTCACTAGCGGGATTAGACGAGCAGTACTTC. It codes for CAISESLAGLDEQYF.

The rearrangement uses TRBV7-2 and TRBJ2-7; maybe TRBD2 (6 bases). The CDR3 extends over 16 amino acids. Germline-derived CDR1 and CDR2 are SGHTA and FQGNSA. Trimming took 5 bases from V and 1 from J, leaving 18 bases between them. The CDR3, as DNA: TGTGCCAGCAGCCAAACTAGCAGGCGAACGTCCTACGAGCAGTACTTC. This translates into CASSQTSRRTSYEQYF.

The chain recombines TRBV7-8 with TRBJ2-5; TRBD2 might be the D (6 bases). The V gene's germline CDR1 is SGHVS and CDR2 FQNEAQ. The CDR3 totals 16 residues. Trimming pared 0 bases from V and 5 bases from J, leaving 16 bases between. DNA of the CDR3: TGTGCCAGCAGCTTAGCGGGACTCCCGAGGGGCGAGACCCAGTACTTC. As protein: CASSLAGLPRGETQYF.

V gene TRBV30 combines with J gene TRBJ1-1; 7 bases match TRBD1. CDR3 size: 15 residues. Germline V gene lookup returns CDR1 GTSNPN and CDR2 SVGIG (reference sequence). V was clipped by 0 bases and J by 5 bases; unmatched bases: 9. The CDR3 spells CAWSVIRQGKTEAFF. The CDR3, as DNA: TGTGCCTGGAGTGTAATACGACAGGGAAAAACTGAAGCTTTCTTT.

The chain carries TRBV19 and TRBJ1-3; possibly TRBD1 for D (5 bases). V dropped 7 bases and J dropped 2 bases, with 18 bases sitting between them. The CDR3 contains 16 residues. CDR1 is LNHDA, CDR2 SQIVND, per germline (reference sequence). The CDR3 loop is CASTNFLQGAGNTIYF. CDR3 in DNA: TGTGCCAGTACAAATTTCCTCCAGGGAGCTGGAAACACCATATATTTT.